This T cell receptor (beta chain) was obtained from a study of sequential checkpoint blockade in melanoma. The overall study: Matched biopsies came pretreatment and at week 13 for 20 to 25 patients. General observations from the study: In arm A, pretreatment tumor clonality was associated with response.

V shed 6 bases and J shed 7 bases, with 9 bases lying between them. In germline, CDR1 is MNHGY, CDR2 SAAAGT. CDR3 length: 12 amino acids. In regard to this clone: Its antigen is still unknown.

Clones were read by immunoSEQ multiplex PCR, and TCRdb kept only the in-frame ones, dropping some. Of around 10,000 clones in the sample, more than 25% were seen once. Treatment denoted: randomized to nivolumab then ipilimumab (arm A) or the reverse (arm B). No patient had prior DNA-damaging chemotherapy. This receptor was obtained from a human donor with melanoma. The sample consisted of tumor tissue (inferred from file names), taken from a patient given nivolumab and ipilimumab in sequence. This chain links TRBV6-8 with TRBJ2-2; D not certain. CDR3 amino acids: CASRPSGGELFF. In nucleotides, the CDR3 is TGTGCCAGCAGGCCTAGTGGCGGGGAGCTGTTTTTT.